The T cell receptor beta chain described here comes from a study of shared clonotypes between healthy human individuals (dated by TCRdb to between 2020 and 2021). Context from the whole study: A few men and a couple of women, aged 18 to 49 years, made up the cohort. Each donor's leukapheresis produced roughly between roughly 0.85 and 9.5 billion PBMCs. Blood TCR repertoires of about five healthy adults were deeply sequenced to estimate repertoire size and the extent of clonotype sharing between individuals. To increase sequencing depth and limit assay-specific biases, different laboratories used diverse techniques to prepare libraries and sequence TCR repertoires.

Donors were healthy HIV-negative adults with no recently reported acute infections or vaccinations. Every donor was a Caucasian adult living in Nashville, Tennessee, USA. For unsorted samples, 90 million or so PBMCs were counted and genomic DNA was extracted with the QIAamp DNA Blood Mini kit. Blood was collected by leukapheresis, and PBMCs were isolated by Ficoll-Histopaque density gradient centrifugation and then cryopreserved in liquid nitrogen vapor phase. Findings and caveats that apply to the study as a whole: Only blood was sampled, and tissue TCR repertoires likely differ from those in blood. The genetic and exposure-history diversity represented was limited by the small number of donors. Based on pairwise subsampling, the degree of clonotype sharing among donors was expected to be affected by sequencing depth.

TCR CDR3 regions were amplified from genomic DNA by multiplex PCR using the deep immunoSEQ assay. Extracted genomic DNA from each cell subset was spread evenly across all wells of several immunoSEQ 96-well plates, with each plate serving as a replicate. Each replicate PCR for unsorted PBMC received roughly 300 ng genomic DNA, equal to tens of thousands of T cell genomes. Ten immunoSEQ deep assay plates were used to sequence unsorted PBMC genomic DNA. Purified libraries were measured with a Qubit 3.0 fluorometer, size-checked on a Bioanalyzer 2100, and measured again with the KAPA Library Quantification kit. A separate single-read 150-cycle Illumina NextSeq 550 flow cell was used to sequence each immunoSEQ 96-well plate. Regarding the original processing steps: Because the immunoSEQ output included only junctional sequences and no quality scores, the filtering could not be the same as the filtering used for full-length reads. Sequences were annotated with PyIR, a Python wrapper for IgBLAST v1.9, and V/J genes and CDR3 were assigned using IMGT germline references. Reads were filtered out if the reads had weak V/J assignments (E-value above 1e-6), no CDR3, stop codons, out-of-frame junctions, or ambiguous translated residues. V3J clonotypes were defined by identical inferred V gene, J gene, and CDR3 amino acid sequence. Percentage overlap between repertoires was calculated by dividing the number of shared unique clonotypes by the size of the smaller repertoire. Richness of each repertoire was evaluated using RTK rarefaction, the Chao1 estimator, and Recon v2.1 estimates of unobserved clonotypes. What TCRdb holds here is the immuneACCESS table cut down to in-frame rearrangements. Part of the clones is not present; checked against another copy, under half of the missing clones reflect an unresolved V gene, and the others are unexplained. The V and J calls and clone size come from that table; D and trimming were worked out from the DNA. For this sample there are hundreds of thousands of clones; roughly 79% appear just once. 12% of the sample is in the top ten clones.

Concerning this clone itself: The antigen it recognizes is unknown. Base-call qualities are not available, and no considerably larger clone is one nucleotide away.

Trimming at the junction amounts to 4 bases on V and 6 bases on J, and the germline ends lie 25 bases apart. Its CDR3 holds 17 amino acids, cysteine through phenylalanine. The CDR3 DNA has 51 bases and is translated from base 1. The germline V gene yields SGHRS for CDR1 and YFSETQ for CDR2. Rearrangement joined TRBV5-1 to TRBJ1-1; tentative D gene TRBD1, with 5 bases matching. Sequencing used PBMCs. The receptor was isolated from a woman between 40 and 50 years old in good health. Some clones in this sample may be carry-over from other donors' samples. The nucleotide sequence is TGCGCCAGCAGCCTTGGGGGGGGAGGCCCACCCTACCCTGAAGCTTTCTTT. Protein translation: CASSLGGGGPPYPEAFF.